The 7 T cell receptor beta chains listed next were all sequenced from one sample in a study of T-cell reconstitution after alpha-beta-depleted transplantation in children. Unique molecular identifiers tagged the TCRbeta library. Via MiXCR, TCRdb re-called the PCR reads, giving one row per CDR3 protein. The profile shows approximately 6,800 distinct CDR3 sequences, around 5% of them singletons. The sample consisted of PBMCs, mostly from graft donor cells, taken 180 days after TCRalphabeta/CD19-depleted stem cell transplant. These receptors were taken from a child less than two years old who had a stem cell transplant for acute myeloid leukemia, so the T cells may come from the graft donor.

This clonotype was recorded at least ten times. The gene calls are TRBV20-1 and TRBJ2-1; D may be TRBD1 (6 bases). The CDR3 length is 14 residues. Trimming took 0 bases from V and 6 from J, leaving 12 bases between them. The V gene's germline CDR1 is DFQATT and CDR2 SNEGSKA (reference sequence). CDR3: CSARETGTPNEQFF. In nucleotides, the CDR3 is TGCAGTGCTAGAGAAACCGGGACACCCAATGAGCAGTTCTTC.

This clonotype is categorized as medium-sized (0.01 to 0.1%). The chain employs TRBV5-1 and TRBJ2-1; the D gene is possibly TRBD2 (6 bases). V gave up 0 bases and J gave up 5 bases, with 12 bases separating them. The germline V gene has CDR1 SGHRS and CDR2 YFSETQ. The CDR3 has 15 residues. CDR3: CASSLGLAENNEQFF. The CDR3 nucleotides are TGCGCCAGCAGCTTGGGGTTAGCGGAAAACAATGAGCAGTTCTTC.

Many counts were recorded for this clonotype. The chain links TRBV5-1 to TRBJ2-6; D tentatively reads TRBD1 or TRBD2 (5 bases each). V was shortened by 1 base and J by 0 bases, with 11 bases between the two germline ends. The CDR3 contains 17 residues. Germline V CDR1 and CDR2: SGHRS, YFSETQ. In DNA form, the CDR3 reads TGCGCCAGCAGCTTGTCGGGACGCCGCTCTGGGGCCAACGTCCTGACTTTC. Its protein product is CASSLSGRRSGANVLTF.

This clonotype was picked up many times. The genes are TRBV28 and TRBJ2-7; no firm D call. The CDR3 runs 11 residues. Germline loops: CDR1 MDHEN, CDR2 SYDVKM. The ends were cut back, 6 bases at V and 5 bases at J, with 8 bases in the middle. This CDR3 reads CASSPLNEQYF. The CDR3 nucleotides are TGTGCCAGCAGCCCCTTGAACGAGCAGTACTTC.

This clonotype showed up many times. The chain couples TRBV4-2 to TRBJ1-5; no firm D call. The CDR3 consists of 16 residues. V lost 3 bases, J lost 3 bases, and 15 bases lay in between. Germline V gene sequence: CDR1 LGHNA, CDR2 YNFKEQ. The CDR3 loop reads CASSQAGGEPNQPQHF. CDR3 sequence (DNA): TGTGCCAGCAGCCAGGCGGGCGGAGAACCCAATCAGCCCCAGCATTTT.

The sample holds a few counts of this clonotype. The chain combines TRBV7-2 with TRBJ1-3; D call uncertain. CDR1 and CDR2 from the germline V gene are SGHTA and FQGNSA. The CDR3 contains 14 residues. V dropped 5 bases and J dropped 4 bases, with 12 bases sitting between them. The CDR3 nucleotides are TGTGCCAGCAGCCGTTATAAAGGCGGAAACACCATATATTTT. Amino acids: CASSRYKGGNTIYF.

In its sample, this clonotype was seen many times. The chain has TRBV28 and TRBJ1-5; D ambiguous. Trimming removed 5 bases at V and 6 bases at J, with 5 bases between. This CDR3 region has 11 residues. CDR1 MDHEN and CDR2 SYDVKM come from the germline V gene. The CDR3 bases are TGTGCCAGCAGTGTAGGTCAGCCCCAGCATTTT. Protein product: CASSVGQPQHF.